What follows are 31 T cell receptor beta chains derived from one specimen sequenced in a study of siplizumab effects on memory and regulatory T cells. Sequenced by immunoSEQ multiplex PCR; TCRdb stores in-frame clones only, minus some. The table records 110,000 or so clones, roughly 94% of them present only once. Material: Tregs sorted from blood. Every receptor here comes from a human donor in good health.

This clone has more than one count but fewer than ten. The chain joins TRBV5-6 to TRBJ2-3; no clear D gene. The germline gives CDR1 SGHDT, CDR2 YYEEEE. CDR3 length equals 11 residues. Trimming pared 5 bases from V and 11 bases from J, leaving 12 bases between. This chain's CDR3 is CASSSSIRQYF. The CDR3 DNA follows: TGTGCCAGCAGTTCGAGTATCAGGCAGTATTTT.

V is TRBV4-1 and J is TRBJ1-2; a possible D gene is TRBD1 (5 bases). Per germline, CDR1 MGHRA and CDR2 YSYEKL. V gave up 1 base and J gave up 1 base, with 16 bases separating them. This CDR3 is built from 17 residues. The CDR3: CASSQAGGRQLNYGYTF. The CDR3 region has the DNA TGCGCCAGCAGCCAAGCCGGAGGGAGACAGCTTAACTATGGCTACACCTTC.

The chain couples TRBV5-1 to TRBJ1-3; no firm D call. Trimming pared 4 bases from V and 2 bases from J, leaving 13 bases between. The V gene's germline CDR1 is SGHRS and CDR2 YFSETQ. This CDR3 contains 15 residues. The CDR3 here is CASSISAGAGNTIYF. The DNA of the CDR3 is TGCGCCAGCAGCATATCAGCCGGAGCTGGAAACACCATATATTTT.

Here the CDR3 DNA reads TGTGCCAGCTCACCAGGGGGACAGGGAACGGCCGGGGAGCTGTTTTTT. It codes for CASSPGGQGTAGELFF. This chain connects TRBV18 to TRBJ2-2; the match to TRBD1 covers 9 bases. V was pared by 2 bases and J by 6 bases, with 7 bases of the junction left unmatched. Germline V lookup: CDR1 KGHSH, CDR2 LQKENI. The CDR3 consists of 16 residues.

This sequence joins TRBV5-6 and TRBJ2-1; D is unresolved. Between the trimmed V and J ends, which lost 0 bases and 12 bases, there was a span of 10 bases. Germline loops: CDR1 SGHDT, CDR2 YYEEEE. CDR3 length: 12 residues. In nucleotides, the CDR3 is TGTGCCAGCAGCTTGGGGGATGGGGTGCAGTTCTTC. Its protein product is CASSLGDGVQFF.

The rearrangement uses TRBV6-6 and TRBJ1-1; perhaps TRBD1 as D (6 bases). The germline V gene encodes CDR1 MNHNY and CDR2 SVGAGI (reference sequence). The CDR3 runs to 15 residues. V was clipped by 7 bases and J by 1 base, with 16 bases between them. DNA of the CDR3: TGTGCCAGCACCCCACAGGGACGTCCGAACACTGAAGCTTTCTTT. It specifies CASTPQGRPNTEAFF.

The chain is built from TRBV6-6 and TRBJ1-2; D perhaps matches TRBD1 (6 bases). CDR1 and CDR2 from the germline V gene are MNHNY and SVGAGI (reference sequence). The V end lost 2 bases, the J end lost 3 bases, and 7 bases lay between the germline ends. The CDR3 runs 13 residues. CDR3 protein: CASSYKGDYGYTF. In DNA, the CDR3 is TGTGCCAGCAGTTACAAGGGGGACTATGGCTACACCTTC.

This sequence joins TRBV28 and TRBJ1-5, with D uncertain. Germline CDR1 is MDHEN and CDR2 is SYDVKM. CDR3 length equals 14 residues. The V end was cut by 8 bases, the J end by 2 bases, with 13 bases between. CDR3 in amino acids: CASRGIQGNQPQHF. The CDR3 nucleotides read TGTGCCAGCCGCGGAATTCAGGGCAATCAGCCCCAGCATTTT. The complete variable domain, with remaining parts taken from reference TRBV28 and TRBJ1-5, reads DVKVTQSSRYLVKRTGEKVFLECVQDMDHENMFWYRQDPGLGLRLIYFSYDVKMKEKGDIPEGYSVSREKKERFSLILESASTNQTSMYLCASRGIQGNQPQHFGDGTRLSIL.

This chain joins TRBV5-4 and TRBJ2-1, with D hard to call. Trimming removed 0 bases at V and 2 bases at J, with 9 bases between. There are 15 residues in the CDR3. The germline V gene has CDR1 SGHNT and CDR2 YYREEE (reference sequence). DNA for the CDR3: TGTGCCAGCAGCTTGGAGCTTACTACCTACAATGAGCAGTTCTTC. It encodes CASSLELTTYNEQFF.

This sequence joins TRBV6-1 and TRBJ2-7; no clear D gene. This CDR3 comprises 14 residues. In germline, CDR1 is MNHNS, CDR2 SASEGT. CDR3 sequence (DNA): TGTGTCACAGCCACCCAGGCCGGGTTTTACGAGCAGTACTTC. It translates to CVTATQAGFYEQYF.

V is TRBV6-1 and J is TRBJ2-3, with 9 nucleotides matching TRBD1. V shed 4 bases and J 2 bases; nucleotides not matched to a gene: 7. This CDR3 comprises 16 residues. CDR1 and CDR2 from the germline V gene are MNHNS and SASEGT. The CDR3 is CASSGRGDRVTDTQYF. In nucleotides, the CDR3 is TGTGCCAGCAGTGGAAGGGGGGACAGGGTCACAGATACGCAGTATTTT.

The chain uses TRBV7-9 and TRBJ1-2; tentatively, D is TRBD1 (6 bases). V was pared by 5 bases and J by 1 base, with 8 bases between. This CDR3 is 13 amino acids long. CDR1 is SEHNR and CDR2 is FQNEAQ in the germline V gene (reference sequence). The CDR3 nucleotides read TGTGCCAGCAGCGGACAGCTTAACTATGGCTACACCTTC. This codes for CASSGQLNYGYTF.

The V gene is TRBV15, the J gene TRBJ2-1, with 9 bases fitting TRBD1. The V and J ends lost 6 bases and 11 bases, in that order; junction bases with no gene match: 8. CDR1 LNHNV and CDR2 YYDKDF come from the germline V gene (reference sequence). The CDR3 runs 13 residues. The CDR3, as DNA: TGTGCCACCAGACCTCCGGGACAGGGAAAGCAGTTCTTC. Its translation: CATRPPGQGKQFF.

This chain uses TRBV12-5 with TRBJ2-5; a weak D match, TRBD1 (5 bases). This CDR3 has 17 amino acids. CDR1 is LGHNT, CDR2 FRNRAP, per germline. V was pared by 6 bases and J by 4 bases, with 24 bases between. This chain's CDR3 is CASGRAPDTASTETQYF. The CDR3 nucleotides are TGTGCTAGTGGCCGTGCCCCGGACACGGCCTCTACAGAGACCCAGTACTTC.

This chain uses TRBV11-2 with TRBJ2-7, with D uncertain. Germline V gene sequence: CDR1 SGHAT, CDR2 FQNNGV. The CDR3 covers 15 residues. Deletions cut 5 bases from V and 0 bases from J, with 14 bases between. The CDR3 loop reads CASSPGARSSYEQYF. As DNA, the CDR3 is TGTGCCAGCAGCCCTGGTGCGCGGAGCTCCTACGAGCAGTACTTC. Full variable domain (remainder filled in from reference TRBV11-2 and TRBJ2-7): EAGVAQSPRYKIIEKRQSVAFWCNPISGHATLYWYQQILGQGPKLLIQFQNNGVVDDSQLPKDRFSAERLKGVDSTLKIQPAKLEDSAVYLCASSPGARSSYEQYFGPGTRLTVT.

The gene calls are TRBV29-1 and TRBJ2-7, with TRBD1 matching 8 bases. The CDR3 length is 14 residues. The V gene end was trimmed by 5 bases and the J gene end by 2 bases; junction bases not matched to a gene: 8. Germline CDR1 and CDR2: SQVTM and ANQGSEA. CDR3 region: CSVQRDRPTYEQYF. In DNA form, the CDR3 reads TGCAGCGTTCAACGGGACAGGCCGACCTACGAGCAGTACTTC.

The chain uses TRBV5-1 and TRBJ2-1, with unresolved D. V lost 1 base to trimming and J lost 0 bases, with 8 bases between them. This CDR3 region has 15 residues. CDR1 is SGHRS, CDR2 YFSETQ, per germline. As DNA, the CDR3 is TGCGCCAGCAGCTTGCCGGGTAGCTCCTACAATGAGCAGTTCTTC. It translates to CASSLPGSSYNEQFF.

This sequence joins TRBV5-4 and TRBJ2-3; no clear D. CDR1 SGHNT and CDR2 YYREEE come from the germline V gene (reference sequence). This CDR3 comprises 12 residues. Trimming shortened V by 0 bases and J by 4 bases, and 3 bases separated the two germline ends. The CDR3 nucleotides read TGTGCCAGCAGCTTGGTTTCAGATACGCAGTATTTT. It specifies CASSLVSDTQYF.

The chain is built from TRBV5-1 and TRBJ1-2; maybe TRBD1 (6 bases). Trimming cost V 4 bases and J 2 bases, with 15 bases left between them. The CDR3 contains 15 residues. From germline, CDR1 is SGHRS and CDR2 YFSETQ. CDR3 sequence reads: CASSEMTGENYGYTF. CDR3 DNA: TGCGCCAGCAGCGAGATGACAGGAGAAAACTATGGCTACACCTTC. Combining the CDR3 with reference TRBV5-1 and TRBJ1-2 gives the whole variable domain KAGVTQTPRYLIKTRGQQVTLSCSPISGHRSVSWYQQTPGQGLQFLFEYFSETQRNKGNFPGRFSGRQFSNSRSEMNVSTLELGDSALYLCASSEMTGENYGYTFGSGTRLTVV.

The chain combines TRBV18 with TRBJ2-3, with TRBD1 matching 7 bases. The length of the CDR3 is 13 residues. Germline loops: CDR1 KGHSH, CDR2 LQKENI. The V segment lost 8 bases and the J segment 0 bases; nucleotides outside the gene matches: 2. Here the CDR3 DNA reads TGTGCCAGCAAACAGGGGAGCACAGATACGCAGTATTTT. This encodes CASKQGSTDTQYF.

DNA for the CDR3: TGTGCCAGTAGTACCCAAGCTGGGGCCAACGTCCTGACTTTC. This gives the protein CASSTQAGANVLTF. V is TRBV19 and J is TRBJ2-6; no reliable D call. The germline CDR1 and CDR2 sequences are LNHDA and SQIVND (reference sequence). The V end lost 4 bases, the J end lost 2 bases, and 6 bases lay between the germline ends. The CDR3 length is 14 residues.

In nucleotides, the CDR3 is TGTGCCAGTAGTATTCGACAGGGGGCTTACGAGCAGTACTTC. This encodes CASSIRQGAYEQYF. The rearrangement uses TRBV19 and TRBJ2-7, with TRBD1 identical over 10 bases. The CDR3 loop spans 14 amino acids. J gave up 4 bases and V 3 bases, and 3 bases lay outside the gene matches. Germline assignment: CDR1 LNHDA and CDR2 SQIVND (reference sequence). Full variable domain (outside the CDR3, taken from reference TRBV19 and TRBJ2-7): DGGITQSPKYLFRKEGQNVTLSCEQNLNHDAMYWYRQDPGQGLRLIYYSQIVNDFQKGDIAEGYSVSREKKESFPLTVTSAQKNPTAFYLCASSIRQGAYEQYFGPGTRLTVT.

V is TRBV6-1 and J is TRBJ2-3; D might be TRBD1 (5 bases). Germline V CDR1 and CDR2: MNHNS, SASEGT. Trimming shortened V by 2 bases and J by 4 bases, and 10 bases separated the two germline ends. CDR3 length: 14 residues. This CDR3 is CASSERWGPDTQYF. The DNA for the CDR3 is TGTGCCAGCAGTGAACGGTGGGGCCCAGATACGCAGTATTTT.

The rearrangement uses TRBV4-2 and TRBJ1-2; 7 bases are a match to TRBD1. The trim removed 6 bases at V and 7 bases at J, leaving 5 bases unmatched. This CDR3 comprises 12 residues. CDR1 LGHNA and CDR2 YNFKEQ come from the germline V gene. CDR3 sequence reads: CASSDRVGGYTF. CDR3 in DNA: TGTGCCAGCAGTGACAGGGTAGGTGGCTACACCTTC.

The chain carries TRBV27 and TRBJ2-6, with D tentatively TRBD1 (6 bases). V lost 6 bases and J lost 4, with 13 bases in between. The CDR3 has 15 amino acids. Germline loops: CDR1 MNHEY, CDR2 SMNVEV (reference sequence). CDR3 region: CASRGGHSGANVLTF. The CDR3 DNA reads as TGTGCCAGCAGAGGGGGACATAGCGGGGCCAACGTCCTGACTTTC.

The chain uses TRBV7-2 and TRBJ2-2; D gene uncertain. The CDR3 runs to 14 residues. In germline, CDR1 is SGHTA, CDR2 FQGNSA. V lost 1 base, J lost 6 bases, and 9 bases lay in between. The CDR3 DNA is TGTGCCAGCAGCTTAGTAGTCGGGCCCGGGGAGCTGTTTTTT. Its protein is CASSLVVGPGELFF.

The CDR3 nucleotides read TGTGCCAGTAGCGGGACAGGGAGCACAGATACGCAGTATTTT. This encodes CASSGTGSTDTQYF. The V and J genes are TRBV19 and TRBJ2-3, with 9 bases aligning to TRBD1. In germline, CDR1 is LNHDA, CDR2 SQIVND (reference sequence). V trimming: 6 bases; J trimming: 0 bases; junction bases outside the gene matches: 1. The CDR3 covers 14 residues.

V usage is TRBV7-9 and J usage is TRBJ1-1; 7 bases line up with TRBD1. CDR3 length: 12 amino acids. With 1 base clipped from V and 10 bases from J, the junction kept 3 bases outside the gene matches. Germline V lookup: CDR1 SEHNR, CDR2 FQNEAQ (reference sequence). As DNA, the CDR3 is TGTGCCAGCAGCTTAGTCGCAGGGGGAGCTTTCTTT. It specifies CASSLVAGGAFF.

The rearrangement uses TRBV19 and TRBJ1-2, with D maybe TRBD1 (6 bases). The CDR3 runs to 14 residues. Trimming pared 4 bases from V and 5 bases from J, leaving 14 bases between. Germline lookup yields CDR1 LNHDA and CDR2 SQIVND (reference sequence). This chain's CDR3 is CASSNRARRYGYTF. The CDR3 DNA reads as TGTGCCAGTAGTAACAGGGCGAGGAGATATGGCTACACCTTC.

This chain joins TRBV5-1 and TRBJ1-1, with D possibly TRBD1 on 5 matching bases. V was trimmed by 0 bases and J by 10 bases, leaving 10 bases between them. The CDR3 loop spans 12 amino acids. Germline CDR1 SGHRS, CDR2 YFSETQ. The CDR3 coding sequence is TGCGCCAGCAGCTTGGTTCAGGGAAGAGCTTTCTTT. It translates to CASSLVQGRAFF.

The chain is built from TRBV27 and TRBJ2-1, with 11 nucleotides matching TRBD2. The CDR3 sequence is 20 residues long. CDR1 is MNHEY, CDR2 SMNVEV, per germline (reference sequence). J gave up 0 bases and V 2 bases, and 12 bases lay outside the gene matches. The CDR3 region has the DNA TGTGCCAGCAGTTTAGCCTCCCCAACTAGCGGGGGTTTCTCCTACAATGAGCAGTTCTTC. Its protein product is CASSLASPTSGGFSYNEQFF.